A selection of T cell receptor beta chains follows, all from one sample in a study of blood T cell repertoires in COVID-19. Assay: immunoSEQ multiplex PCR; the TCRdb copy retains only in-frame clones and omits some. The data hold fewer than 250,000 clones, with approximately 84% observed a single time. Sequences were obtained from peripheral blood. The receptor source for this set is a man in his fifties or sixties with acute or convalescent COVID-19. Both conserved end residues are part of each CDR3. A D gene is named only where the DNA matches it firmly. Size values are once, few and many counts, or a class for expanded clones, and some rows have none.

cdr3_nt | cdr3_aa | j_call | d_call | v_call | clone_size
TGTGCCAGCAGCCAACTTGCGGGACAGGGGCAGCCCCAGCATTTT | CASSQLAGQGQPQHF | TRBJ1-5 | TRBD1 | TRBV4-2 | -
TGTGCCAGCAGCCCCGGGAATTCCTACGAGCAGTACTTC | CASSPGNSYEQYF | TRBJ2-7 | - | TRBV5-4 | -
TGTGCCAGCAGCTCACGGACAGGGGGAATCACCGGGGAGCTGTTTTTT | CASSSRTGGITGELFF | TRBJ2-2 | TRBD1 | TRBV7-3 | -
TGTGCCATCAGTGAGGCAATCGGGCTAGCGGGAGTATCAGAGACCCAGTACTTC | CAISEAIGLAGVSETQYF | TRBJ2-5 | TRBD2 | TRBV10-3 | -
TGTGCCAGCAGTGAAACCGGGACAGGGGGCTACGAGCAGTACTTC | CASSETGTGGYEQYF | TRBJ2-7 | TRBD1 | TRBV6-4 | -
TGTGCCAGCAGCTTATTCAGGGTCGGAAACACCATATATTTT | CASSLFRVGNTIYF | TRBJ1-3 | - | TRBV7-6 | few
TGTGCCAGCAACCGACGGGTCCTCGCGGGAAACACCATATATTTT | CASNRRVLAGNTIYF | TRBJ1-3 | - | TRBV6-6 | -
TGTGCCTGGAGTGTACGTGATAGCTCCTACAATGAGCAGTTCTTC | CAWSVRDSSYNEQFF | TRBJ2-1 | - | TRBV30 | -
TGTGCCATCAGCCCAGGGACAGGTGGCGACGAGCAGTACTTC | CAISPGTGGDEQYF | TRBJ2-7 | TRBD1 | TRBV10-3 | -
TGTGCCAGCAGCGTGTTGCGGGGTTTCGAGACCCAGTACTTC | CASSVLRGFETQYF | TRBJ2-5 | - | TRBV7-8 | once
TGTGCCAGCAGCCTCGGACAGAGCCCAGGGCAGCCCCAGCATTTT | CASSLGQSPGQPQHF | TRBJ1-5 | - | TRBV5-6 | -
TGTGCCAGCAACCACCTGACAGATTACGAGCAGTACTTC | CASNHLTDYEQYF | TRBJ2-7 | - | TRBV7-9 | -
TGTGCTAGCAGTTTAAGGGGACTAGCATACTTACAAGAGACCCAGTACTTC | CASSLRGLAYLQETQYF | TRBJ2-5 | TRBD2 | TRBV7-7 | -
TGTGCCAGCAGCTCGTGGGGGGCCGGGGAGCTGTTTTTT | CASSSWGAGELFF | TRBJ2-2 | - | TRBV6-2/TRBV6-3 | -
TGTGCCAGCTCACTTACGGGCCAGGGAAGCAATCAGCCCCAGCATTTT | CASSLTGQGSNQPQHF | TRBJ1-5 | - | TRBV18 | -
TGCGCCAGCAGCTTGAGCGGGACGCCGGCCTACGAGCAGTACTTC | CASSLSGTPAYEQYF | TRBJ2-7 | TRBD2 | TRBV5-1 | -